The T cell receptor beta chain described here comes from a study of shared clonotypes between healthy human individuals. Study summary: There were three CD4 naive, three CD4 memory, two CD8 naive and one CD8 memory plates per donor.

The method was immunoSEQ multiplex PCR; TCRdb's version includes in-frame clones alone and lacks a portion of them. This sample has 800,000 to 1,200,000 clones, with around 78% found just once. Remarks on this clone: Its antigen remains unidentified. The sample contains more than one DNA sequence encoding this CDR3.

Study findings and constraints: Naive CD4 clonotypes were shared across a handful of donors at 5% to 6%.

V lost 0 bases to trimming and J lost 2 bases, with 7 bases between them. CDR3 length: 14 residues. From germline, CDR1 is SGDLS and CDR2 YYNGEE. The sequence was obtained from a man younger than 30 in good health. Some clones in this sample may be carry-over from other donors' samples. The chain uses TRBV9 and TRBJ2-3; D is unresolved. The sample was memory CD4+ T cells from PBMCs. Subset of the sample: CD45RA-negative fraction. CDR3 nucleotides: TGTGCCAGCAGCGTAGCGCCTTCCACAGATACGCAGTATTTT. Residues: CASSVAPSTDTQYF.